Below are 14 T cell receptor beta chains sequenced from a single sample in a study of vaccination and CD4 T cells after COVID-19. These receptors lack a known antigen. Treatment reported: roughly 10-day PBMC culture with coronavirus spike peptide pools or control peptides (ViraFEST assay). Gathering of the CD4+ T cells, from the unexposed donor, took place before the COVID-19 pandemic (2011-2018). Sequenced with the Oncomine TCR Beta short-read assay was DNA taken from cultured CD4+ T cells. A single record per CDR3 protein comes from TCRdb applying MiXCR to the PCR reads. The sample lists more than 4,500 distinct CDR3 sequences, about 40% occurring once. Material: CD4+ T cells from blood, cultured in vitro. All receptors come from a human donor in good health.

The chain joins TRBV27 to TRBJ1-6; 7 nucleotides align to TRBD1. The CDR3 extends over 16 amino acids. Germline CDR1 MNHEY, CDR2 SMNVEV (reference sequence). V lost 2 bases to trimming and J lost 7 bases; unmatched junction nucleotides: 8. As DNA, the CDR3 is TGTGCCAGCAGTTTAGAAGGGGGCCTTGAGAATTCACCCCTCCACTTT. It specifies CASSLEGGLENSPLHF.

This clonotype was detected a few times. The chain carries TRBV10-1 and TRBJ1-1, with unresolved D. Germline V gene data show CDR1 as WNHNN and CDR2 as SYGVQD (reference sequence). This CDR3 is built from 8 residues. CDR3 sequence: CDHTEAFF. CDR3 in DNA: TGCGACCACACTGAAGCTTTCTTT.

This clonotype turned up a few times. The rearrangement joins TRBV21-1 to TRBJ1-5; the D segment call TRBD1 is taken from the table without a DNA check. TRBV21-1 is classified as a pseudogene. The CDR3 is 14 amino acids. CDR3 coding DNA: TGTGCCAGCAGGAACCAGACAGGGGAGCGGCCCCAGCATTTT. Protein product: CASRNQTGERPQHF.

The gene calls are TRBV6-1 and TRBJ2-5, with 12 nucleotides matching TRBD2. Germline values: CDR1 MNHNS, CDR2 SASEGT. V shed 2 bases, J shed 5 bases, and the junction held 6 bases outside the gene matches. The CDR3 covers 16 residues. CDR3 bases: TGTGCCAGCAGTGAAATTGGACTAGCGGGACGGGAGACCCAGTACTTC. Encoded protein: CASSEIGLAGRETQYF.

The chain joins TRBV6-1 to TRBJ1-2; D ambiguous. Trimming cost V 7 bases and J 3 bases, with 15 bases left between them. Germline loops: CDR1 MNHNS, CDR2 SASEGT. The CDR3 runs to 14 residues. This CDR3 reads CASTSYASDYGYTF. CDR3 bases: TGTGCCAGCACCAGTTACGCGTCGGACTATGGCTACACCTTC.

The J gene is TRBJ1-5, the V gene TRBV21-1; the table's D call TRBD1 went unverified against the DNA. TRBV21-1 is given as a pseudogene. The CDR3 totals 19 residues. The CDR3: CASSKVNRGTGVEGQPQHF. CDR3 nucleotide sequence: TGTGCCAGCAGCAAAGTCAATCGCGGGACAGGGGTAGAGGGTCAGCCCCAGCATTTT.

The chain recombines TRBV6-1 with TRBJ2-5, with D perhaps TRBD1 (6 bases). There are 13 residues in the CDR3. V lost 6 bases and J lost 5, with 13 bases in between. Germline V CDR1 and CDR2: MNHNS, SASEGT. CDR3 coding DNA: TGTGCCAGCAGGGGGGCAGGGCCGGAGACCCAGTACTTC. Amino acid sequence: CASRGAGPETQYF.

The chain joins TRBV20-1 to TRBJ2-7; TRBD1 matches at 9 bases. The germline gives CDR1 DFQATT, CDR2 SNEGSKA (reference sequence). V lost 3 bases to trimming and J lost 2 bases; unmatched junction nucleotides: 11. The CDR3 runs to 16 residues. CDR3 loop: CSARAGDRVATYEQYF. The CDR3 nucleotides read TGCAGTGCTAGGGCGGGGGACAGGGTGGCCACCTACGAGCAGTACTTC.

This clonotype was seen a handful of times. This chain connects TRBV10-3 to TRBJ1-6, with TRBD1 identical over 8 bases. Germline CDR1 ENHRY, CDR2 SYGVKD. There are 15 residues in the CDR3. The trim removed 2 bases at V and 8 bases at J, leaving 5 bases unmatched. The CDR3 DNA follows: TGTGCCATCAGTGAGAGGACAGGGTATGATTCACCCCTCCACTTT. Residues: CAISERTGYDSPLHF.

This clonotype has a handful of counts. The rearrangement joins TRBV29-1 to TRBJ2-7; no reliable D call. CDR1 is SQVTM, CDR2 ANQGSEA, per germline. The CDR3 has 13 residues. V gave up 6 bases and J gave up 4 bases, with 16 bases separating them. The CDR3 sequence is CSVLGREGYEQYF. For the CDR3, the DNA is TGCAGCGTACTCGGACGAGAAGGATACGAGCAGTACTTC.

The chain couples TRBV20-1 to TRBJ1-2; D perhaps matches TRBD1 (6 bases). Germline values: CDR1 DFQATT, CDR2 SNEGSKA (reference sequence). This CDR3 is built from 14 residues. V gave up 7 bases and J gave up 0 bases, with 15 bases separating them. DNA for the CDR3: TGCAGTGTCCGAGGGGGGGGAGCTAACTATGGCTACACCTTC. Its translation: CSVRGGGANYGYTF.

V and J are TRBV5-6 and TRBJ1-4; tentatively, D is TRBD1 (6 bases). Per germline, CDR1 SGHDT and CDR2 YYEEEE. V gave up 2 bases and J gave up 10 bases, with 15 bases separating them. The CDR3 spans 14 residues. The CDR3: CASSFQGTAGKLFF. DNA of the CDR3: TGTGCCAGCAGCTTTCAGGGGACGGCGGGAAAACTGTTTTTT.

The J gene is TRBJ2-7, the V gene TRBV2; possibly TRBD2 for D (5 bases). V was clipped by 10 bases and J by 0 bases, with 7 bases between them. Germline CDR1 is SNHLY and CDR2 is FYNNEI. The CDR3 totals 11 residues. CDR3 amino acids: CATRDSYEQYF. The DNA for the CDR3 is TGTGCCACCCGGGACTCCTACGAGCAGTACTTC.

This chain uses TRBV28 with TRBJ2-2, with TRBD1 identical over 7 bases. CDR3 length equals 16 residues. Germline-derived CDR1 and CDR2 are MDHEN and SYDVKM. V shed 8 bases and J 8 bases; nucleotides not matched to a gene: 17. In nucleotides, the CDR3 is TGTGCCAGCTGGAAAGGGGGCCCCAGACCTGGTGGGGAGCTGTTTTTT. This encodes CASWKGGPRPGGELFF. Looking up the rest from reference TRBV28 and TRBJ2-2 gives the full variable domain: DVKVTQSSRYLVKRTGEKVFLECVQDMDHENMFWYRQDPGLGLRLIYFSYDVKMKEKGDIPEGYSVSREKKERFSLILESASTNQTSMYLCASWKGGPRPGGELFFGEGSRLTVL.